The clone carrying this TCR beta chain was counted a few times. Its antigen is unknown. The junction departs from the called germline gene at one end, perhaps through a read error. These data are taken from a study of beta chain features in type 1 diabetes. Study outcomes and limitations: In every one of the four CD4+ subsets, TCRB CDR3s were moderately but significantly shorter in Type 1 diabetes patients.

CDR3 size: 13 residues. The V gene's germline CDR1 is MNHNY and CDR2 SVGAGI (reference sequence). Sequencing targeted expressed TCRB transcripts, as all isolated RNA had been reverse transcribed. Libraries were prepared by immunoSEQ multiplex PCR; TCRdb keeps only in-frame clonotypes and omits some of them. Of some 150,000 clones listed, about an eighth were seen once; the top ten hold around 1.2%. The TCR comes from a man between 18 and 35 years old with type 1 diabetes. The gene calls are TRBV6-6 and TRBJ1-1; D is uncertain. Sample: central memory CD4+ T cells from blood. This CDR3 is CAISEKVNTEAFF. The CDR3 DNA follows: TGTGCCATCAGTGAGAAGGTGAACACTGAAGCTTTCTTT.